The 32 T cell receptor beta chains below all came from one sample that was sequenced in a study of cytomegalovirus exposure and HLA in healthy donors. 60 Vbeta and 13 Jbeta primers were used in PCR. Repertoires were generated with immunoSEQ multiplex PCR, while TCRdb's copy carries only in-frame clones and drops some. The data show nearly 110,000 clones, around 80% seen once. The sequencing sample was made of PBMCs. The receptors derive from a woman aged 50 to 60 in good health and CMV-seropositive.

V is TRBV4-2 and J is TRBJ1-2; TRBD1 aligns across 8 bases. With 4 bases clipped from V and 7 bases from J, the junction kept 8 bases outside the gene matches. CDR3 size: 14 residues. The germline gives CDR1 LGHNA, CDR2 YNFKEQ. The CDR3: CASSRQGRSSGYTF. DNA of the CDR3: TGTGCCAGCAGCCGACAGGGGCGGTCTAGTGGCTACACCTTC.

The rearrangement joins TRBV13 to TRBJ2-5; 7 positions match TRBD1. The germline V gene has CDR1 PRHDT and CDR2 FYEKMQ (reference sequence). This CDR3 spans 14 amino acids. The V segment lost 5 bases and the J segment 5 bases; nucleotides outside the gene matches: 8. The DNA for the CDR3 is TGTGCCAGCAGCCTAGAGGGGGCATGGGAGACCCAGTACTTC. Residues: CASSLEGAWETQYF.

This clone was detected a few times. The chain recombines TRBV2 with TRBJ1-4, with D hard to call. Germline CDR1 reads SNHLY; CDR2 reads FYNNEI. The CDR3 sequence is 14 residues long. V lost 4 bases and J 5 bases, leaving 11 bases between the germline ends. This CDR3 reads CASSVGSPNEKLFF. The CDR3, as DNA: TGTGCCAGCAGTGTGGGCAGCCCAAATGAAAAACTGTTTTTT.

The V and J genes are TRBV14 and TRBJ2-1, with D tentatively TRBD2 (7 bases). The CDR3 runs 15 residues. CDR1 is SGHDN and CDR2 is FVKESK in the germline V gene. The V end was cut by 0 bases, the J end by 13 bases, with 19 bases between. The CDR3 reads CASSQDPAGASLQFF. As DNA, the CDR3 is TGTGCCAGCAGCCAAGATCCCGCGGGGGCCTCGTTACAGTTCTTC. The full variable domain, with the rest looked up from reference TRBV14 and TRBJ2-1, is EAGVTQFPSHSVIEKGQTVTLRCDPISGHDNLYWYRRVMGKEIKFLLHFVKESKQDESGMPNNRFLAERTGGTYSTLKVQPAELEDSGVYFCASSQDPAGASLQFFGPGTRLTVL.

The rearrangement joins TRBV28 to TRBJ1-5; tentatively, D is TRBD1 (5 bases). Trimming removed 10 bases at V and 0 bases at J, with 19 bases between. CDR1 and CDR2 from the germline V gene are MDHEN and SYDVKM. This CDR3 is 16 amino acids long. The DNA for the CDR3 is TGTGCCAACAAGCCCGGGGGGTTGGGTAGCAATCAGCCCCAGCATTTT. It is translated as CANKPGGLGSNQPQHF. The complete variable domain, with remaining parts taken from reference TRBV28 and TRBJ1-5, reads DVKVTQSSRYLVKRTGEKVFLECVQDMDHENMFWYRQDPGLGLRLIYFSYDVKMKEKGDIPEGYSVSREKKERFSLILESASTNQTSMYLCANKPGGLGSNQPQHFGDGTRLSIL.

The chain employs TRBV2 and TRBJ2-3, with D maybe TRBD2 (6 bases). The CDR3 runs 13 residues. The germline CDR1 and CDR2 sequences are SNHLY and FYNNEI. The V and J ends lost 1 base and 14 bases respectively, with 16 bases between them. CDR3 sequence reads: CASSEEVPGTPYF. The CDR3 DNA reads TGTGCCAGCAGTGAAGAGGTTCCCGGGACTCCGTATTTT. Full variable domain (remainder filled in from reference TRBV2 and TRBJ2-3): EPEVTQTPSHQVTQMGQEVILRCVPISNHLYFYWYRQILGQKVEFLVSFYNNEISEKSEIFDDQFSVERPDGSNFTLKIRSTKLEDSAMYFCASSEEVPGTPYFGPGTRLTVL.

The CDR3 loop reads CASSPGGASGYTF. The CDR3 DNA sequence: TGTGCCAGCAGTCCGGGGGGGGCGAGTGGCTACACCTTC. The chain employs TRBV28 and TRBJ1-2, with D perhaps TRBD1 (6 bases). This CDR3 has 13 residues. Per the germline V gene, CDR1 is MDHEN and CDR2 is SYDVKM. Trimming took 5 bases from V and 7 from J, leaving 14 bases between them.

CDR3 sequence reads: CASSQDHRGETQYF. In DNA, the CDR3 is TGTGCCAGCAGCCAAGATCACAGGGGTGAGACCCAGTACTTC. The chain couples TRBV4-2 to TRBJ2-5, with 7 bases lining up with TRBD1. The germline V gene encodes CDR1 LGHNA and CDR2 YNFKEQ. CDR3 size: 14 residues. After removal of 0 bases from V and 5 bases from J, the junction contained 3 bases not matched to a gene.

This chain joins TRBV5-4 and TRBJ1-1; TRBD1 is a possible D gene (6 bases). This CDR3 spans 16 amino acids. The germline CDR1 and CDR2 sequences are SGHNT and YYREEE (reference sequence). Deletions cut 2 bases from V and 11 bases from J, with 25 bases between. The CDR3 here is CASSLGFKNGWGHAFF. For the CDR3, the DNA is TGTGCCAGCAGCTTAGGTTTTAAAAATGGTTGGGGGCATGCTTTCTTT.

The chain recombines TRBV7-2 with TRBJ2-7, with 9 bases lining up with TRBD1. Trimming removed 5 bases from V and 6 bases from J; junction bases left unmatched: 11. This CDR3 region has 15 residues. The germline V gene has CDR1 SGHTA and CDR2 FQGNSA. CDR3 residues: CASSKRGQGLSEQYF. For the CDR3, the DNA is TGTGCCAGCAGCAAAAGGGGACAGGGTCTGAGCGAGCAGTACTTC.

The V call is TRBV29-1, the J call TRBJ1-2; TRBD1 might be the D (6 bases). Trimming removed 3 bases from V and 6 bases from J, with 14 bases in between. The CDR3 sequence is 13 residues long. Germline V gives CDR1 SQVTM, CDR2 ANQGSEA. The CDR3 is CSVERAGANGYTF. The CDR3 coding sequence is TGCAGCGTTGAGAGGGCAGGGGCGAATGGCTACACCTTC. Variable domain in full (rest from reference TRBV29-1 and TRBJ1-2): SAVISQKPSRDICQRGTSLTIQCQVDSQVTMMFWYRQQPGQSLTLIATANQGSEATYESGFVIDKFPISRPNLTFSTLTVSNMSPEDSSIYLCSVERAGANGYTFGSGTRLTVV.

This clone has just one count. Here the CDR3 DNA reads TGTGCCAGCAGTTGGTTGACAGGGGGTAATTCACCCCTCCACTTT. Amino acid sequence: CASSWLTGGNSPLHF. The chain is built from TRBV6-1 and TRBJ1-6; 9 bases are a match to TRBD1. The CDR3 contains 15 residues. With 5 bases clipped from V and 6 bases from J, the junction kept 5 bases outside the gene matches. Germline CDR1 reads MNHNS; CDR2 reads SASEGT.

The chain has TRBV28 and TRBJ1-1, with D unclear. Germline lookup yields CDR1 MDHEN and CDR2 SYDVKM. V was pared by 10 bases and J by 0 bases, with 15 bases between. This CDR3 region has 14 residues. The CDR3 spells CATLSLSLNTEAFF. CDR3 nucleotides: TGTGCCACCCTCAGTCTGTCGCTGAACACTGAAGCTTTCTTT. The variable domain in full, completed from reference TRBV28 and TRBJ1-1, reads DVKVTQSSRYLVKRTGEKVFLECVQDMDHENMFWYRQDPGLGLRLIYFSYDVKMKEKGDIPEGYSVSREKKERFSLILESASTNQTSMYLCATLSLSLNTEAFFGQGTRLTVV.

The chain has TRBV7-2 and TRBJ1-5; D may be TRBD1 (6 bases). V was shortened by 2 bases and J by 3 bases, with 20 bases between the two germline ends. CDR1 is SGHTA, CDR2 FQGNSA, per germline. The CDR3 has 18 residues. Here the CDR3 DNA reads TGTGCCAGCAGCTTAAGGGGTGCAGGGGTAAGGCCCAATCAGCCCCAGCATTTT. Translating it yields CASSLRGAGVRPNQPQHF. The full variable domain, completed using reference TRBV7-2 and TRBJ1-5, is GAGVSQSPSNKVTEKGKDVELRCDPISGHTALYWYRQSLGQGLEFLIYFQGNSAPDKSGLPSDRFSAERTGGSVSTLTIQRTQQEDSAVYLCASSLRGAGVRPNQPQHFGDGTRLSIL.

The chain is built from TRBV10-3 and TRBJ1-1, with unresolved D. The V gene's germline CDR1 is ENHRY and CDR2 SYGVKD. The length of the CDR3 is 14 residues. Trimming took off 3 bases at V and 0 bases at J, with 8 bases between the two ends. The CDR3 nucleotides read TGTGCCATCAGTGACGGGTGGATGAACACTGAAGCTTTCTTT. Encoded protein: CAISDGWMNTEAFF.

The chain has TRBV5-6 and TRBJ1-5; D not certain. Germline CDR1 and CDR2: SGHDT and YYEEEE. The CDR3 has 14 amino acids. V was trimmed by 2 bases and J by 0 bases, leaving 6 bases between them. The CDR3 loop reads CASSFGYSNQPQHF. CDR3 DNA sequence: TGTGCCAGCAGCTTCGGGTATAGCAATCAGCCCCAGCATTTT.

V is TRBV9 and J is TRBJ1-6; 7 nucleotides agree with TRBD1. Germline CDR1 SGDLS, CDR2 YYNGEE. After removal of 0 bases from V and 5 bases from J, the junction contained 11 bases not matched to a gene. This CDR3 region has 18 residues. Here the CDR3 reads CASSVEEGAGANNSPLHF. The CDR3 nucleotides read TGTGCCAGCAGCGTAGAGGAGGGGGCAGGGGCAAATAATTCACCCCTCCACTTT.

The chain recombines TRBV5-1 with TRBJ1-6, with TRBD1 identical over 7 bases. The CDR3 runs 14 residues. J was trimmed by 8 bases and V by 2 bases; bases with no gene match: 4. In germline, CDR1 is SGHRS, CDR2 YFSETQ. This chain's CDR3 is CASSLRGQYSPLHF. The CDR3 bases are TGCGCCAGCAGCTTAAGGGGGCAGTATTCACCCCTCCACTTT.

V usage is TRBV5-1 and J usage is TRBJ2-7, with 13 nucleotides matching TRBD2. Germline assignment: CDR1 SGHRS and CDR2 YFSETQ. The CDR3 runs 15 residues. With V trimmed by 1 base and J by 7 bases, 5 bases remained unmatched. CDR3 in amino acids: CASSLMGLAGPEQYF. The CDR3 DNA is TGCGCCAGCAGCTTGATGGGACTAGCGGGACCTGAGCAGTACTTC.

For this clone: Germline is not matched at one junction end, which may reflect a read error. V usage is TRBV7-9 and J usage is TRBJ1-1; 11 nucleotides match TRBD1. Germline V gives CDR1 SEHNR, CDR2 FQNEAQ (reference sequence). The CDR3 extends over 12 amino acids. CDR3: CSSSPGTGGAFF. The CDR3 DNA reads TGTTCCAGCAGCCCAGGGACAGGGGGAGCTTTCTTT.

This sequence joins TRBV4-1 and TRBJ1-1, with D possibly matching TRBD1 (5 bases). The CDR3 covers 16 residues. Germline V gene lookup returns CDR1 MGHRA and CDR2 YSYEKL. The V gene lost 1 base and the J gene lost 3 bases, with 15 bases spanning the gap. CDR3 in DNA: TGCGCCAGCAGCCAAGTGGGACTCCGGGGTGACACTGAAGCTTTCTTT. Protein product: CASSQVGLRGDTEAFF.

In its sample, this clone was seen many times. The V call is TRBV6-5, the J call TRBJ1-5; a weak D match, TRBD1 (5 bases). There are 12 residues in the CDR3. V was pared by 8 bases and J by 4 bases, with 9 bases between. CDR1 and CDR2 (germline): MNHEY, SVGAGI. CDR3 in amino acids: CASGRANQPQHF. CDR3 coding DNA: TGTGCCAGCGGCAGGGCTAATCAGCCCCAGCATTTT.

This clone came up once. The J gene is TRBJ2-2, the V gene TRBV9; 9 bases are a match to TRBD1. V lost 2 bases and J lost 6; bases outside the gene matches: 11. The germline gives CDR1 SGDLS, CDR2 YYNGEE. The CDR3 loop spans 17 amino acids. In DNA form, the CDR3 reads TGTGCCAGCAGCGTTGACACTTACAGGGGGCGGGCCGGGGAGCTGTTTTTT. Amino acid sequence: CASSVDTYRGRAGELFF.

In this sample, this clone turned up once. The chain carries TRBV4-3 and TRBJ2-6; 10 bases fit TRBD2. The CDR3 loop spans 18 amino acids. Germline loops: CDR1 LGHNA, CDR2 YSLEER. V was pared by 3 bases and J by 1 base, with 6 bases of the junction left unmatched. The CDR3 loop is CASSQRSAGGSGANVLTF. In nucleotides, the CDR3 is TGCGCCAGCAGCCAGCGCTCAGCGGGGGGGTCTGGGGCCAACGTCCTGACTTTC.

The chain combines TRBV30 with TRBJ1-1; TRBD1 might be the D (5 bases). Germline V gene lookup returns CDR1 GTSNPN and CDR2 SVGIG (reference sequence). CDR3 length equals 12 residues. V lost 3 bases, J lost 4 bases, and 9 bases lay in between. The DNA for the CDR3 is TGTGCCTGGAGCCAGGGTCGCACTGAAGCTTTCTTT. Translated, it gives CAWSQGRTEAFF. Using reference TRBV30 and TRBJ1-1 for the parts outside the CDR3, the full variable domain is SQTIHQWPATLVQPVGSPLSLECTVEGTSNPNLYWYRQAAGRGLQLLFYSVGIGQISSEVPQNLSASRPQDRQFILSSKKLLLSDSGFYLCAWSQGRTEAFFGQGTRLTVV.

This chain uses TRBV5-4 with TRBJ1-1; a possible D gene is TRBD1 (5 bases). V was pared by 0 bases and J by 2 bases, with 11 bases between. CDR1 and CDR2 (germline): SGHNT, YYREEE (reference sequence). CDR3 length: 15 amino acids. The CDR3 bases are TGTGCCAGCAGCTTGGAAGGGGTTCTTAACACTGAAGCTTTCTTT. Its translation: CASSLEGVLNTEAFF.

The rearrangement joins TRBV29-1 to TRBJ1-1; 8 bases are shared with TRBD1. This CDR3 contains 13 residues. With V trimmed by 7 bases and J by 11 bases, 15 bases remained unmatched. The germline V gene encodes CDR1 SQVTM and CDR2 ANQGSEA. In nucleotides, the CDR3 is TGCAGCGCCACGGGACAGGTAGCGAGTATGGCTTTCTTT. This translates into CSATGQVASMAFF.

The chain links TRBV21-1 to TRBJ1-1. TRBV21-1 is designated a pseudogene. The CDR3 is made up of 10 amino acids. CDR3 sequence (DNA): TGTGCCAGCCGCGACACTGAAGCTTTCTTT. This gives the protein CASRDTEAFF.

In DNA, the CDR3 is TGCAGCGTTGAAGACCCTCTTGGGAGCAGCTCCTACGAGCAGTACTTC. Residues: CSVEDPLGSSSYEQYF. The genes are TRBV29-1 and TRBJ2-7, with a weak D call TRBD2 (5 bases). V was pared by 0 bases and J by 0 bases, with 15 bases between. The length of the CDR3 is 16 residues. CDR1 and CDR2 from the germline V gene are SQVTM and ANQGSEA.

This clone was detected once. J is TRBJ2-2 and V is TRBV19, with unresolved D. The germline CDR1 and CDR2 sequences are LNHDA and SQIVND (reference sequence). The CDR3 is made up of 14 amino acids. Trimming took 4 bases from V and 4 from J, leaving 10 bases between them. The CDR3 coding sequence is TGTGCCAGTAGTACAACAGCAATCACCGGGGAGCTGTTTTTT. As protein: CASSTTAITGELFF.

The chain recombines TRBV7-9 with TRBJ1-2; the D is unclear. In germline, CDR1 is SEHNR, CDR2 FQNEAQ (reference sequence). The germline V and J ends were trimmed by 2 bases and 5 bases, with 9 bases remaining between them. CDR3 length: 13 amino acids. The CDR3 coding sequence is TGTGCCAGCAGCTTATCCGGGATTTATGGCTACACCTTC. It encodes CASSLSGIYGYTF. The whole variable domain, filled in from reference TRBV7-9 and TRBJ1-2, reads DTGVSQNPRHKITKRGQNVTFRCDPISEHNRLYWYRQTLGQGPEFLTYFQNEAQLEKSRLLSDRFSAERPKGSFSTLEIQRTEQGDSAMYLCASSLSGIYGYTFGSGTRLTVV.

This chain connects TRBV7-3 to TRBJ2-5; 7 bases match TRBD1. Germline CDR1 reads SGHTA; CDR2 reads FQGTGA. With V trimmed by 2 bases and J by 1 base, 7 bases remained unmatched. The CDR3 contains 16 residues. Written as DNA, the CDR3 is TGTGCCAGCAGCTTAGGTCCAGGGGGACCCCAAGAGACCCAGTACTTC. Its protein is CASSLGPGGPQETQYF.